The clone carrying this T cell receptor (beta chain) was counted many times. TCRdb re-called the 5' RACE reads with MiXCR, one entry per CDR3 protein. The sample includes about 20,000 distinct CDR3 sequences, approximately 4.3% of them seen just once. This sample stems from a study of early T cells in non-severe SARS-CoV-2 infection. This TCR was recovered from an adult who was a healthcare worker with PCR-confirmed SARS-CoV-2 infection or an uninfected control (not recorded which). The sequenced material came from whole blood.

The CDR3 region is CASRGYSYNEQFF. The CDR3 nucleotides read TGTGCCAGCAGAGGGTACTCCTACAATGAGCAGTTCTTC. The chain combines TRBV12-3 or TRBV12-4 with TRBJ2-1; no firm D call. V was clipped by 6 bases and J by 0 bases, with 6 bases between them. The CDR3 sequence is 13 residues long.